This T cell receptor beta chain was sequenced in a study of OX40 agonist ivuxolimab in advanced cancers. Points from the study as a whole: Compared with CD4+, CD8+ T cells on average had more expanded clones.

Worth noting for this clone: Its target is not known.

Some clones are missing from TCRdb's copy, which holds only in-frame ones; the method was immunoSEQ multiplex PCR. Found here are tens of thousands of clones, roughly 84% of them singletons; the top ten hold about 0.32%. The material sequenced was CD4+ or CD8+ T cells sorted from blood, taken in a trial of the OX40 agonist ivuxolimab. This receptor was taken from an adult with an advanced solid tumor such as melanoma, head and neck, liver or kidney cancer.

This CDR3 is CSVARGNTIYF. The DNA for the CDR3 is TGCAGCGTTGCCAGGGGAAACACCATATATTTT. The rearrangement uses TRBV29-1 and TRBJ1-3; D remains unclear. In germline, CDR1 is SQVTM, CDR2 ANQGSEA. There are 11 residues in the CDR3. Deletions cut 4 bases from V and 4 bases from J, with 5 bases between.